The following is a T cell receptor (beta chain) sequence with its context. Its cognate antigen is unknown. The sample originates from a study of early T cells in non-severe SARS-CoV-2 infection. Study overall: The authors sequenced bulk RNA from unsorted whole blood, leaving chains unpaired. Overall study results and limits: Matching against VDJdb likely underestimated virus-specific expansions, favoring anti-spike CD8.

The TCR library protocol was used to attach unique molecular identifiers. These identifiers were attached to individual cDNA molecules. One entry per CDR3 protein results from TCRdb running MiXCR on the 5' RACE reads. The sample records some 50,000 distinct CDR3 sequences, around 9.3% being singletons. The source material was whole blood. The source is an adult who was a healthcare worker with PCR-confirmed SARS-CoV-2 infection or an uninfected control (not recorded which).

CDR3 nucleotides: TGTGCCAGCAGCTGGGGGATGAGCGGGAGTGTTGATGGCACCGGGGAGCTGTTTTTT. Protein sequence: CASSWGMSGSVDGTGELFF. The chain uses TRBV5-5 and TRBJ2-2, with TRBD2 identical over 8 bases. Trimming took 3 bases from V and 4 from J; bases not matched to a gene: 17. In germline, CDR1 is SGHKS, CDR2 YYEKEE (reference sequence). This CDR3 comprises 19 residues.